A selection of T cell receptor beta chains follows, all from one sample in a study of regulatory T cells in long-lasting Graves disease. Via MiXCR, TCRdb re-called the multiplex PCR reads, giving one row per CDR3 protein. The sample consists of hundreds of thousands of distinct CDR3 sequences, around a fifth of them appearing once. Source: peripheral blood mononuclear cells (PBMCs), taken when the disease was refractory, from a patient treated with antithyroid drugs. Source of these receptors: a female donor with Graves disease. Both conserved end residues are part of each CDR3. A D gene is named only where the DNA matches it firmly. A clone size is listed for some rows: how often the clone was seen (once, few, many), or a class if it is expanded.

length: 14
J: TRBJ2-7
D: .
size: many
V: TRBV28
CDR3: CASSYRGFPYEQYF
DNA: TGTGCCAGCAGTTACCGAGGGTTCCCCTACGAGCAGTACTTC

length: 16
J: TRBJ2-7
D: TRBD2
size: .
V: TRBV4-2
CDR3: CASSLRGASGSYEQYF
DNA: TGTGCCAGCAGTCTCCGCGGGGCTAGCGGGAGTTACGAGCAGTACTTC

length: 13
J: TRBJ1-1
D: .
size: many
V: TRBV2
CDR3: CASRGRGETEAFF
DNA: TGTGCCAGCAGGGGCAGGGGTGAGACTGAAGCTTTCTTT

length: 16
J: TRBJ1-4
D: .
size: many
V: TRBV28
CDR3: CASSSLGGTGNEKLFF
DNA: TGTGCCAGCAGTTCCTTAGGGGGGACGGGTAATGAAAAACTGTTTTTT

length: 15
J: TRBJ2-7
D: TRBD2
size: many
V: TRBV12-3/TRBV12-4
CDR3: CASSPSGRASYEQYF
DNA: TGTGCCAGCAGCCCTAGCGGGAGGGCCTCCTACGAGCAGTACTTC

length: 14
J: TRBJ2-7
D: TRBD2
size: .
V: TRBV20-1
CDR3: CSAAAGTSGYEQYF
DNA: TGCAGTGCAGCCGCCGGGACTAGCGGCTACGAGCAGTACTTC

length: 14
J: TRBJ2-6
D: .
size: many
V: TRBV20-1
CDR3: CSAEGGDGANVLTF
DNA: TGCAGTGCCGAGGGGGGGGATGGGGCCAACGTCCTGACTTTC

length: 13
J: TRBJ1-2
D: .
size: .
V: TRBV5-1
CDR3: CASSLAGDAGYTF
DNA: TGCGCCAGCAGCTTGGCAGGGGATGCTGGCTACACCTTC

length: 14
J: TRBJ2-2
D: .
size: many
V: TRBV6-1
CDR3: CAGSIQGDTGELFF
DNA: TGTGCCGGGTCTATACAGGGAGACACCGGGGAGCTGTTTTTT

length: 15
J: TRBJ1-3
D: .
size: .
V: TRBV12-3/TRBV12-4
CDR3: CASRLQGSSGNTIYF
DNA: TGTGCCAGCAGATTACAGGGAAGCTCTGGAAACACCATATATTTT

length: 17
J: TRBJ2-7
D: .
size: many
V: TRBV27
CDR3: CASSPTTSGPAPYEQYF
DNA: TGTGCCAGCAGTCCAACCACTTCGGGGCCCGCACCCTACGAGCAGTACTTC

length: 15
J: TRBJ2-1
D: TRBD2
size: .
V: TRBV28
CDR3: CASSFASGRQDEQFF
DNA: TGTGCCAGCAGTTTTGCCAGCGGGAGGCAGGATGAGCAGTTCTTC

length: 20
J: TRBJ2-2
D: TRBD2
size: .
V: TRBV20-1
CDR3: CSASHSPRLAGGTNTGELFF
DNA: TGCAGTGCTAGCCATAGCCCTCGACTAGCGGGAGGGACGAACACCGGGGAGCTGTTTTTT

length: 18
J: TRBJ2-2
D: TRBD2
size: many
V: TRBV12-3/TRBV12-4
CDR3: CASSDPGLAGRFTGELFF
DNA: TGTGCCAGCAGCGACCCGGGACTAGCGGGACGATTCACCGGGGAGCTGTTTTTT

length: 15
J: TRBJ2-5
D: .
size: .
V: TRBV20-1
CDR3: CSAVPGPSLQETQYF
DNA: TGCAGTGCGGTCCCCGGTCCCAGTCTCCAAGAGACCCAGTACTTC

length: 16
J: TRBJ1-1
D: .
size: many
V: TRBV12-3/TRBV12-4
CDR3: CASSLKGRPMNTEAFF
DNA: TGTGCCAGCAGTTTGAAGGGGCGACCTATGAACACTGAAGCTTTCTTT

length: 12
J: TRBJ2-7
D: .
size: many
V: TRBV12-3/TRBV12-4
CDR3: CASSPRGYEQYF
DNA: TGTGCCAGCAGTCCACGGGGCTACGAGCAGTACTTC

length: 14
J: TRBJ1-5
D: .
size: .
V: TRBV7-9
CDR3: CASSFLTGNQPQHF
DNA: TGTGCCAGCAGCTTTCTCACAGGGAATCAGCCCCAGCATTTT

length: 16
J: TRBJ2-7
D: TRBD1
size: many
V: TRBV28
CDR3: CASSSIRQGRVYEQYF
DNA: TGTGCCAGCAGTTCTATACGACAGGGGCGTGTCTACGAGCAGTACTTC

length: 16
J: TRBJ1-5
D: TRBD1
size: few
V: TRBV10-3
CDR3: CAISPGTGDSNQPQHF
DNA: TGTGCCATCAGTCCCGGGACAGGGGATAGCAATCAGCCCCAGCATTTT

length: 17
J: TRBJ2-5
D: TRBD2
size: .
V: TRBV12-3/TRBV12-4
CDR3: CASSIQGTSGRPETQYF
DNA: TGTGCCAGCAGTATCCAAGGGACTAGCGGGAGACCAGAGACCCAGTACTTC

length: 16
J: TRBJ1-6
D: TRBD1
size: few
V: TRBV5-4
CDR3: CASSARSGTENSPLHF
DNA: TGTGCCAGCAGCGCACGCTCCGGGACAGAGAATTCACCCCTCCACTTT

length: 16
J: TRBJ1-6
D: TRBD1
size: .
V: TRBV7-9
CDR3: CASSRPGTGLDSPLHF
DNA: TGTGCCAGCAGCCGACCCGGGACAGGGCTTGATTCACCCCTCCACTTT

length: 16
J: TRBJ2-4
D: .
size: .
V: TRBV18
CDR3: CASSPDTESAKNIQYF
DNA: TGTGCCAGCTCACCAGACACCGAGTCAGCCAAAAACATTCAGTACTTC

length: 16
J: TRBJ1-6
D: .
size: .
V: TRBV20-1
CDR3: CSARAGGDALNSPLHF
DNA: TGCAGTGCTAGAGCGGGCGGGGACGCCCTTAATTCACCCCTCCACTTT

length: 14
J: TRBJ1-1
D: .
size: .
V: TRBV5-1
CDR3: CASSLTVENTEAFF
DNA: TGCGCCAGCAGCTTGACAGTTGAGAACACTGAAGCTTTCTTT

length: 14
J: TRBJ2-7
D: TRBD2
size: .
V: TRBV20-1
CDR3: CSVSTSGVPLEQYF
DNA: TGCAGTGTCTCGACTAGCGGGGTGCCGTTGGAGCAGTACTTC

length: 14
J: TRBJ1-2
D: .
size: many
V: TRBV27
CDR3: CASSFQVPGYGYTF
DNA: TGTGCCAGCAGTTTTCAGGTCCCGGGGTATGGCTACACCTTC

length: 12
J: TRBJ2-7
D: .
size: few
V: TRBV24-1
CDR3: CATRNTRGEQYF
DNA: TGTGCCACCAGAAACACCCGGGGGGAGCAGTACTTC

length: 13
J: TRBJ2-7
D: TRBD2
size: .
V: TRBV7-3
CDR3: CASSLSGRGEQYF
DNA: TGTGCCAGCAGCCTTAGCGGGAGGGGCGAGCAGTACTTC

length: 15
J: TRBJ2-7
D: TRBD2
size: few
V: TRBV5-1
CDR3: CASSLVLAGNYEQYF
DNA: TGCGCCAGCAGCTTGGTACTAGCGGGGAACTACGAGCAGTACTTC

length: 14
J: TRBJ2-7
D: .
size: few
V: TRBV19
CDR3: CASTPGRDRYEQYF
DNA: TGTGCCAGTACTCCTGGGCGGGACCGATACGAGCAGTACTTC

length: 12
J: TRBJ2-3
D: .
size: .
V: TRBV7-9
CDR3: CASRPRSDTQYF
DNA: TGTGCCAGCAGACCGCGTTCAGATACGCAGTATTTT

length: 12
J: TRBJ2-2
D: .
size: many
V: TRBV9
CDR3: CASSALTGELFF
DNA: TGTGCCAGCAGCGCATTAACCGGGGAGCTGTTTTTT

length: 13
J: TRBJ2-5
D: TRBD2
size: many
V: TRBV7-2
CDR3: CASSWGGQETQYF
DNA: TGTGCCAGCAGCTGGGGGGGGCAAGAGACCCAGTACTTC

length: 15
J: TRBJ1-4
D: .
size: .
V: TRBV19
CDR3: CASSMEQPTNEKLFF
DNA: TGTGCCAGTAGTATGGAACAGCCAACTAATGAAAAACTGTTTTTT

length: 15
J: TRBJ2-7
D: .
size: many
V: TRBV28
CDR3: CASSSRHSPHYEQYF
DNA: TGTGCCAGCAGTTCCCGTCACTCCCCCCACTACGAGCAGTACTTC

length: 15
J: TRBJ1-5
D: .
size: many
V: TRBV27
CDR3: CASSPRVNGNQPQHF
DNA: TGTGCCAGCAGTCCCAGGGTTAACGGCAATCAGCCCCAGCATTTT

length: 13
J: TRBJ1-4
D: .
size: few
V: TRBV3-1
CDR3: CASSQQGAEKLFF
DNA: TGTGCCAGCAGCCAACAGGGAGCTGAAAAACTGTTTTTT

length: 16
J: TRBJ2-2
D: TRBD1
size: few
V: TRBV11-3
CDR3: CASSSDRGGNTGELFF
DNA: TGTGCCAGCAGCTCGGACAGGGGGGGAAATACCGGGGAGCTGTTTTTT

length: 15
J: TRBJ2-2
D: TRBD2
size: many
V: TRBV2
CDR3: CASSPRTRRTGELFF
DNA: TGTGCCAGCAGTCCACGGACTAGGCGAACCGGGGAGCTGTTTTTT

length: 16
J: TRBJ1-5
D: TRBD1
size: few
V: TRBV30
CDR3: CAWSKGTAYSNQPQHF
DNA: TGTGCCTGGTCTAAAGGGACAGCTTATAGCAATCAGCCCCAGCATTTT

length: 14
J: TRBJ2-1
D: TRBD2
size: .
V: TRBV20-1
CDR3: CSARGGLAGNEQFF
DNA: TGCAGTGCTAGAGGGGGACTAGCGGGAAATGAGCAGTTCTTC

length: 14
J: TRBJ1-3
D: .
size: .
V: TRBV29-1
CDR3: CSTRGGDSGNTIYF
DNA: TGCAGCACTCGCGGGGGGGACTCTGGAAACACCATATATTTT

length: 13
J: TRBJ1-2
D: TRBD1
size: .
V: TRBV9
CDR3: CASSVGGTDGYTF
DNA: TGTGCCAGCAGCGTAGGGGGGACAGATGGCTACACCTTC

length: 13
J: TRBJ1-3
D: .
size: .
V: TRBV29-1
CDR3: CSVGAVSGNTIYF
DNA: TGCAGCGTTGGGGCGGTCTCTGGAAACACCATATATTTT

length: 13
J: TRBJ1-1
D: .
size: many
V: TRBV12-3/TRBV12-4
CDR3: CASSGDSYTEAFF
DNA: TGTGCCAGCAGCGGCGACAGCTACACTGAAGCTTTCTTT

length: 14
J: TRBJ1-2
D: .
size: many
V: TRBV28
CDR3: CASSLHGGNYGYTF
DNA: TGTGCCAGCAGTCTACACGGAGGGAACTATGGCTACACCTTC

length: 15
J: TRBJ2-7
D: TRBD1
size: .
V: TRBV25-1
CDR3: CASSETGTGRYEQYF
DNA: TGTGCCAGCAGTGAAACCGGGACAGGGAGGTACGAGCAGTACTTC

length: 12
J: TRBJ1-2
D: .
size: .
V: TRBV30
CDR3: CAWSSGYYGYTF
DNA: TGTGCCTGGAGTTCGGGCTACTATGGCTACACCTTC

length: 12
J: TRBJ1-2
D: TRBD1
size: many
V: TRBV2
CDR3: CASRKDRAAYTF
DNA: TGTGCCAGCAGGAAGGACAGGGCAGCATACACCTTC

length: 17
J: TRBJ2-2
D: TRBD1
size: few
V: TRBV7-9
CDR3: CASSLAGQGTDTGELFF
DNA: TGTGCCAGCAGCTTAGCGGGACAGGGGACGGACACCGGGGAGCTGTTTTTT

length: 16
J: TRBJ2-1
D: TRBD2
size: .
V: TRBV29-1
CDR3: CSPGLAGGLSYNEQFF
DNA: TGCAGCCCGGGACTAGCGGGAGGTTTATCTTACAATGAGCAGTTCTTC

length: 16
J: TRBJ1-3
D: .
size: many
V: TRBV28
CDR3: CASSSGGRGPGNTIYF
DNA: TGTGCCAGCAGTTCAGGCGGCAGGGGCCCCGGAAACACCATATATTTT

length: 15
J: TRBJ2-2
D: .
size: many
V: TRBV10-3
CDR3: CAISESWADTGELFF
DNA: TGTGCCATCAGTGAGAGTTGGGCTGACACCGGGGAGCTGTTTTTT